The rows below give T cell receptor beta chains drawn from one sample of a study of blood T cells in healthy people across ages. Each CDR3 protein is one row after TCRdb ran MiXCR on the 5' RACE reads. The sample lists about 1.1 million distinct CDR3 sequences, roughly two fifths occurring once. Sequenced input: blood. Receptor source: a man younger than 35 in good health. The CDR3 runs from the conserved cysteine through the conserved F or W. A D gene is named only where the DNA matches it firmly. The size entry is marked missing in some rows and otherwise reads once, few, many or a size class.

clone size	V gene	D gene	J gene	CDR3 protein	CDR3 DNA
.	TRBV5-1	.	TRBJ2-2	CASSLGGPAENTGELFF	TGCGCCAGCAGCTTGGGGGGCCCAGCAGAGAACACCGGGGAGCTGTTTTTT
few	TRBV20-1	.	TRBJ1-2	CSARDDAAPNYGYTF	TGCAGTGCTAGAGATGATGCGGCACCTAACTATGGCTACACCTTC
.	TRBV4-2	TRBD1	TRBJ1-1	CASSQATGDGTEAFF	TGTGCCAGCAGCCAAGCAACAGGGGACGGCACTGAAGCTTTCTTT
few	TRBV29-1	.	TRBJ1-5	CSVAREGQPQHF	TGCAGCGTTGCCAGGGAGGGTCAGCCCCAGCATTTT
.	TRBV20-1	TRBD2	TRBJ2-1	CSARATLAGGPYNEQFF	TGCAGTGCTCGGGCGACCTTAGCGGGGGGCCCCTACAATGAGCAGTTCTTC
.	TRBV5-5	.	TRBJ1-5	CASSLTADSNQPQHF	TGTGCCAGCAGCTTGACAGCCGATAGCAATCAGCCCCAGCATTTT
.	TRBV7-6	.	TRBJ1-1	CASSTSTADTEAFF	TGTGCCAGCAGCACGTCGACAGCCGACACTGAAGCTTTCTTT
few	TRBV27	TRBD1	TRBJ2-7	CASSLRGRQGHYEQYF	TGTGCCAGCAGTTTACGGGGACGACAGGGGCACTACGAGCAGTACTTC
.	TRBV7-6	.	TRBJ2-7	CASSLFQGDYEQYF	TGTGCCAGCAGCTTATTCCAGGGTGACTACGAGCAGTACTTC
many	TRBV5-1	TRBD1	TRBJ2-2	CASSSGTANTGELFF	TGTGCCAGCAGCTCCGGGACAGCGAACACCGGGGAGCTGTTTTTT
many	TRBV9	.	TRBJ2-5	CASSVGDRQETQYF	TGTGCCAGCAGCGTAGGGGACCGTCAAGAGACCCAGTACTTC
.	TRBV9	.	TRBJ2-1	CASSVGRGSDEQFF	TGTGCCAGCAGCGTAGGCAGGGGTTCGGATGAGCAGTTCTTC
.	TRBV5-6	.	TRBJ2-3	CASSRTVVRDTQYF	TGTGCCAGCAGCCGGACTGTAGTGCGGGATACGCAGTATTTT
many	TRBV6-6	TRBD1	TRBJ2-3	CASSYGQGGTDTQYF	TGTGCCAGCAGTTACGGGCAGGGGGGCACAGATACGCAGTATTTT
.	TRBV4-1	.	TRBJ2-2	CANHWGAQTKIFTGELFF	TGCGCCAATCACTGGGGAGCTCAGACCAAAATATTCACCGGGGAGCTGTTTTTT
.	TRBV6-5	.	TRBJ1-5	CASRDTGFNQPQHF	TGTGCCAGCAGGGACACAGGGTTTAATCAGCCCCAGCATTTT
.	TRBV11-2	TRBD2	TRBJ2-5	CASSWGLAYETQYF	TGTGCCAGCAGCTGGGGACTAGCGTATGAGACCCAGTACTTC
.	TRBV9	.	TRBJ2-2	CASSETRGLPKHRGELFF	TGTGCCAGCAGCGAAACGCGGGGGCTCCCAAAACACCGGGGGGAGCTGTTTTTT
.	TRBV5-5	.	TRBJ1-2	CASSPAEGILGHGYTF	TGTGCCAGCAGCCCTGCGGAGGGGATTCTCGGGCATGGCTACACCTTC
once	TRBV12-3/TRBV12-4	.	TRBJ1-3	CASSSNSAGPGNTIYF	TGTGCCAGCAGTTCGAATAGTGCCGGCCCTGGAAACACCATATATTTT
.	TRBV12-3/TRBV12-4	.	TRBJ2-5	CASSFGLRETQYF	TGTGCCAGCAGTTTTGGGCTGCGAGAGACCCAGTACTTC
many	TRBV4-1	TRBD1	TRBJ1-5	CASSQGQGGQPQHF	TGTGCCAGCAGCCAAGGTCAGGGGGGACAGCCCCAGCATTTT
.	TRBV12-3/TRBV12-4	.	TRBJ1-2	CAGSLGGHSKGYTF	TGTGCCGGCAGTTTAGGGGGACACAGCAAAGGCTACACCTTC
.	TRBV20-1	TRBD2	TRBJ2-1	CSARDLTSGGENEQFF	TGCAGTGCTAGAGATCTAACTAGCGGGGGGGAAAATGAGCAGTTCTTC
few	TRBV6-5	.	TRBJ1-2	CASTSIRDVAPGYTF	TGTGCCAGCACCTCGATCCGGGACGTGGCGCCCGGCTACACCTTC
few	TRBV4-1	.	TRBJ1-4	CASSQLGAREKLFF	TGCGCCAGCAGCCAGTTGGGGGCGCGGGAAAAACTGTTTTTT
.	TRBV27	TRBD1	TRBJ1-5	CASSLLGTGVQPQHF	TGTGCCAGCAGTTTATTGGGGACAGGGGTTCAGCCCCAGCATTTT
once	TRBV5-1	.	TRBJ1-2	CASTLDIPNYGYTF	TGCGCCAGCACCCTGGACATCCCTAACTATGGCTACACCTTC
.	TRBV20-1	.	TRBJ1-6	CSARKDRNYNSPLHF	TGCAGTGCTAGGAAAGACAGGAACTATAATTCACCCCTCCACTTT